These 14 T cell receptor beta chains originate from one sample sequenced in a study of a mutant IDH1 vaccine in newly diagnosed glioma. These receptors have no identified antigens. Sequenced by immunoSEQ multiplex PCR; TCRdb stores in-frame clones only, minus some. Here the sample spans 73,000 or so clones, 84% being singletons. Time point here: week 35, safety follow-up. Every vaccination contained 300 ug of the mutant IDH1 20-mer peptide and was paired with topical imiquimod. The input for sequencing was PBMCs, taken from a glioma patient whose treatment included an IDH1 peptide vaccine. The receptors come from a man aged 18 to 30 with glioma.

V gene TRBV18 combines with J gene TRBJ2-1; TRBD2 aligns across 7 bases. The germline CDR1 and CDR2 sequences are KGHSH and LQKENI. V trimming: 2 bases; J trimming: 9 bases; junction bases outside the gene matches: 10. The CDR3 has 15 amino acids. The CDR3 DNA reads as TGTGCCAGCTCACCAAATGGGGGGGTGTTTACTGAGCAGTTCTTC. Encoded protein: CASSPNGGVFTEQFF. Using reference TRBV18 and TRBJ2-1 for the parts outside the CDR3, the full variable domain is NAGVMQNPRHLVRRRGQEARLRCSPMKGHSHVYWYRQLPEEGLKFMVYLQKENIIDESGMPKERFSAEFPKEGPSILRIQQVVRGDSAAYFCASSPNGGVFTEQFFGPGTRLTVL.

The chain has TRBV7-2 and TRBJ1-1; TRBD1 matches 7 bases. CDR3 length: 14 amino acids. V was clipped by 1 base and J by 1 base; unmatched bases: 0. Germline CDR1 is SGHTA and CDR2 is FQGNSA. CDR3 sequence reads: CASSLDRGNTEAFF. The CDR3 DNA is TGTGCCAGCAGCTTAGACAGGGGGAACACTGAAGCTTTCTTT.

In nucleotides, the CDR3 is TGTGCCAGCAGCATGGGACTAGCGGCCCTCTCCTACGAGCAGTACTTC. This encodes CASSMGLAALSYEQYF. The genes are TRBV7-2 and TRBJ2-7, with 11 bases fitting TRBD2. The CDR3 length is 16 residues. Germline assignment: CDR1 SGHTA and CDR2 FQGNSA. Trimming took 5 bases from V and 0 from J; bases not matched to a gene: 6.

The chain employs TRBV6-1 and TRBJ1-2; possible D gene TRBD1, 6 bases. CDR1 is MNHNS, CDR2 SASEGT, per germline. Trimming shortened V by 6 bases and J by 0 bases, and 11 bases separated the two germline ends. The CDR3 extends over 14 amino acids. In DNA form, the CDR3 reads TGTGCCAGCAGGGATACAGGGACTAACTATGGCTACACCTTC. Encoded protein: CASRDTGTNYGYTF.

Notes on this clone: One junction end disagrees with the germline gene, perhaps due to a read error. The chain uses TRBV7-2 and TRBJ2-3; D is perhaps TRBD2 (6 bases). CDR1 and CDR2 (germline): SGHTA, FQGNSA. The CDR3 is 16 amino acids. CDR3 nucleotide sequence: TGTGCCAGCAGCTTAGCCTCGACTAGTAGTAGAGATACTCAGTATTTT. Its protein is CASSLASTSSRDTQYF.

V is TRBV7-2 and J is TRBJ2-7; weak D call: TRBD2 (5 bases). CDR1 is SGHTA, CDR2 FQGNSA, per germline. CDR3 length: 14 amino acids. V was shortened by 7 bases and J by 2 bases, with 15 bases between the two germline ends. In DNA, the CDR3 is TGTGCCAGCAAGGTTTCGAGCGGACCCTACGAGCAGTACTTC. Translation: CASKVSSGPYEQYF.

The genes are TRBV7-9 and TRBJ1-2; TRBD1 matches at 12 bases. The CDR3 has 17 residues. Per germline, CDR1 SEHNR and CDR2 FQNEAQ (reference sequence). V shed 3 bases and J 4 bases; nucleotides not matched to a gene: 9. The CDR3 nucleotides read TGTGCCAGCAGCTTCTCTGGGACAGGGGGCGAAGGCTATGGCTACACCTTC. Its translation: CASSFSGTGGEGYGYTF.

V is TRBV18 and J is TRBJ1-1; D is perhaps TRBD1 (5 bases). Germline V lookup: CDR1 KGHSH, CDR2 LQKENI. This CDR3 has 14 residues. The V gene lost 3 bases and the J gene lost 0 bases, with 8 bases spanning the gap. The CDR3 region is CASSPRDLNTEAFF. The CDR3 nucleotides are TGTGCCAGCTCACCGAGGGACCTGAACACTGAAGCTTTCTTT.

The chain has TRBV28 and TRBJ2-3, with TRBD2 matching 8 bases. This CDR3 has 15 amino acids. J gave up 1 base and V 6 bases, and 6 bases lay outside the gene matches. The germline gives CDR1 MDHEN, CDR2 SYDVKM. CDR3: CASRFSGTGTDTQYF. The CDR3 bases are TGTGCCAGCAGATTTAGCGGGACGGGCACAGATACGCAGTATTTT.

The chain links TRBV2 to TRBJ2-7, with D possibly being TRBD1 (5 bases). CDR1 and CDR2 from the germline V gene are SNHLY and FYNNEI. Trimming removed 8 bases from V and 2 bases from J, with 19 bases in between. The CDR3 covers 15 residues. This chain's CDR3 is CASLPRAIGAYEQYF. The DNA for the CDR3 is TGTGCCAGCTTGCCTAGGGCGATAGGGGCCTACGAGCAGTACTTC.

V gene TRBV30 combines with J gene TRBJ2-1; 9 positions match TRBD2. The CDR3 is 13 amino acids. With V trimmed by 4 bases and J by 4 bases, 2 bases remained unmatched. Germline V gene lookup returns CDR1 GTSNPN and CDR2 SVGIG (reference sequence). The CDR3: CAWTSGVYNEQFF. CDR3 nucleotide sequence: TGTGCCTGGACTAGCGGGGTGTACAATGAGCAGTTCTTC.

The V call is TRBV27, the J call TRBJ2-2; D is undetermined. The CDR3 has 14 residues. Trimming shortened V by 4 bases and J by 7 bases, and 13 bases separated the two germline ends. The germline gives CDR1 MNHEY, CDR2 SMNVEV (reference sequence). The CDR3 is CASSSIGSIGELFF. CDR3 coding DNA: TGTGCCAGCAGTTCAATTGGATCCATCGGGGAGCTGTTTTTT.

This clone was seen only a few times. The V and J genes are TRBV2 and TRBJ1-5, with TRBD1 matching over 7 bases. CDR1 and CDR2 from the germline V gene are SNHLY and FYNNEI. The CDR3 extends over 13 amino acids. J lost 6 bases, V lost 6 bases, and 5 bases had no gene match. In DNA, the CDR3 is TGTGCCAGCAGAGGACAGGTGGGTCAGCCCCAGCATTTT. It translates to CASRGQVGQPQHF.

The J gene is TRBJ2-5, the V gene TRBV11-2; no clear D. Germline CDR1 SGHAT, CDR2 FQNNGV. There are 12 residues in the CDR3. Trimming removed 8 bases at V and 3 bases at J, with 10 bases between. Here the CDR3 reads CASATTEETQYF. The CDR3 coding sequence is TGTGCCAGCGCAACTACGGAAGAGACCCAGTACTTC.